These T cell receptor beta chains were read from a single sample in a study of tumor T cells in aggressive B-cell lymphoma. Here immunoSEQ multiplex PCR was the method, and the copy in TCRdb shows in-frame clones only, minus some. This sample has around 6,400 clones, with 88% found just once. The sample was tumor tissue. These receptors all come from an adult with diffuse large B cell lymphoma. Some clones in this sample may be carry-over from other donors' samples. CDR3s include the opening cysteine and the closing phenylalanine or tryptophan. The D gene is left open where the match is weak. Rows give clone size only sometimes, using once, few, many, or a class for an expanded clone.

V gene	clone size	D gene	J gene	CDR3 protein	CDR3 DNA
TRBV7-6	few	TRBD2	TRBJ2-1	CASSPSGGAYNEQFF	TGTGCCAGCAGCCCGAGCGGGGGGGCCTACAATGAGCAGTTCTTC
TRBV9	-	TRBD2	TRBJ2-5	CASSVGGGRETQYF	TGTGCCAGCAGCGTAGGGGGGGGACGGGAGACCCAGTACTTC
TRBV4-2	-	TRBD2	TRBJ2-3	CASSQETSGTDTQYF	TGTGCCAGCAGCCAAGAGACTAGCGGCACAGATACGCAGTATTTT
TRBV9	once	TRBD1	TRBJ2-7	CASSPRDSRPYEQYF	TGTGCCAGCAGCCCTCGGGACAGCCGGCCCTACGAGCAGTACTTC
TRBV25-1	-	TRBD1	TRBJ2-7	CASSEPGQGIHEQYF	TGTGCCAGCAGTGAACCGGGACAGGGGATCCACGAGCAGTACTTC
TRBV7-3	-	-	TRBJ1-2	CASPIQGSYGYTF	TGTGCCAGCCCAATCCAGGGGAGCTATGGCTACACCTTC
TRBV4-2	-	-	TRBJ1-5	CASSQDPGGNQPQHF	TGTGCCAGCAGCCAAGATCCGGGGGGAAATCAGCCCCAGCATTTT
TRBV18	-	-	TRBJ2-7	CASSPTAQGYEQYF	TGTGCCAGCTCCCCCACAGCACAGGGCTACGAGCAGTACTTC
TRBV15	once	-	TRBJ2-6	CATSTLGFGANVLTF	TGTGCCACCAGCACGCTCGGGTTCGGGGCCAACGTCCTGACTTTC
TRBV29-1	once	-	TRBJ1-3	CSVETLNGNTIYF	TGCAGCGTTGAAACCCTAAATGGAAACACCATATATTTT
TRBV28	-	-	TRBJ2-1	CASSFRSSYNEQFF	TGTGCCAGCAGTTTTCGGAGCTCCTACAATGAGCAGTTCTTC
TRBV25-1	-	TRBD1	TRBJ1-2	CASSEEIMGQGGNYGYTF	TGTGCCAGCAGTGAAGAAATTATGGGACAGGGCGGAAACTATGGCTACACCTTC
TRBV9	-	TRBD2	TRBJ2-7	CASSLGTSGEQYF	TGTGCCAGCAGCCTCGGGACTAGTGGGGAGCAGTACTTC
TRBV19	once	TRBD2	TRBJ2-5	CASSIETPGLAGGPKTQYF	TGTGCCAGTAGTATAGAAACGCCGGGACTAGCGGGAGGGCCTAAGACCCAGTACTTC
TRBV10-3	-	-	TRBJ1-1	CAISDSGHSNTEAFF	TGTGCCATCAGTGACTCGGGACACTCGAACACTGAAGCTTTCTTT
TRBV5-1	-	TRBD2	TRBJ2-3	CASSVGLADSTDTQYF	TGCGCCAGCAGCGTGGGACTAGCGGATAGCACAGATACGCAGTATTTT
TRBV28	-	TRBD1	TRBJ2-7	CAAGTGLYEQYF	TGTGCCGCAGGGACAGGGCTTTACGAGCAGTACTTC
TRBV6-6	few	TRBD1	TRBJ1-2	CASSFGQGHGYTF	TGTGCCAGCAGTTTTGGACAGGGGCATGGCTACACCTTC
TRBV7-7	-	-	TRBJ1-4	CASSPGIPDGKLFF	TGTGCTAGCAGCCCCGGGATTCCCGACGGAAAACTGTTTTTT
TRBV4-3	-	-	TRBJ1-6	CASSQVKTGNSPLHF	TGCGCCAGCAGCCAAGTTAAAACAGGGAATTCACCCCTCCACTTT
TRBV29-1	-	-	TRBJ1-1	CSVTLPQGRTEAFF	TGCAGCGTGACCCTACCCCAGGGGAGAACTGAAGCTTTCTTT
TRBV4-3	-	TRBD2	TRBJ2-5	CASTPEFLAGGWETQYF	TGCGCCAGCACCCCTGAGTTCCTAGCGGGGGGCTGGGAGACCCAGTACTTC
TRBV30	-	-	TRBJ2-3	CAWGASEGVAQYF	TGTGCCTGGGGGGCCTCGGAGGGAGTTGCGCAGTATTTT
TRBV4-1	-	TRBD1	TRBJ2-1	CASSQIDRDEQFF	TGCGCCAGCAGCCAAATCGACAGGGACGAGCAGTTCTTC
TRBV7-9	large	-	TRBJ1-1	CASSDGLGLGTEAFF	TGTGCCAGCAGCGACGGACTGGGTTTAGGCACTGAAGCTTTCTTT
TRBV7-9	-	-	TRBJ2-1	CASGRSGFDEQFF	TGTGCCAGTGGACGATCGGGGTTCGATGAGCAGTTCTTC